Shown below are 27 T cell receptor beta chains from a single sample sequenced in a study of cytomegalovirus exposure and HLA in healthy donors. Use of 60 Vbeta and 13 Jbeta primers characterized the PCR. The assay was immunoSEQ multiplex PCR, and TCRdb's table has in-frame clones only and misses some. Of 75,000 or so clones in the sample, 60% to 80% were seen once. The material sequenced was PBMCs. The receptor source for this set is a woman aged 30 to 39 in good health and CMV-seropositive.

V usage is TRBV7-2 and J usage is TRBJ2-7; maybe TRBD2 (5 bases). The V end lost 0 bases, the J end lost 3 bases, and 9 bases lay between the germline ends. The germline V gene encodes CDR1 SGHTA and CDR2 FQGNSA. This CDR3 is 14 amino acids long. The CDR3 region is CASSLAGIIYEQYF. For the CDR3, the DNA is TGTGCCAGCAGCTTAGCCGGGATTATCTACGAGCAGTACTTC. Using reference TRBV7-2 and TRBJ2-7 for the parts outside the CDR3, the full variable domain is GAGVSQSPSNKVTEKGKDVELRCDPISGHTALYWYRQSLGQGLEFLIYFQGNSAPDKSGLPSDRFSAERTGGSVSTLTIQRTQQEDSAVYLCASSLAGIIYEQYFGPGTRLTVT.

The chain has TRBV5-6 and TRBJ2-7; 7 bases align to TRBD2. Unmatched junction bases numbered 9, after V lost 2 bases and J lost 4 bases. This CDR3 comprises 15 residues. CDR1 is SGHDT and CDR2 is YYEEEE in the germline V gene. Here the CDR3 DNA reads TGTGCCAGCAGCTTTGGGCGGGAGTATTTGTACGAGCAGTACTTC. It translates to CASSFGREYLYEQYF. Using reference TRBV5-6 and TRBJ2-7 for the parts outside the CDR3, the full variable domain is DAGVTQSPTHLIKTRGQQVTLRCSPKSGHDTVSWYQQALGQGPQFIFQYYEEEERQRGNFPDRFSGHQFPNYSSELNVNALLLGDSALYLCASSFGREYLYEQYFGPGTRLTVT.

This sequence joins TRBV5-1 and TRBJ1-2; no clear D. Trimming stripped 6 bases from V and 3 bases from J, with 12 bases between. Germline V gives CDR1 SGHRS, CDR2 YFSETQ. The CDR3 contains 13 residues. The CDR3 region is CASKEAGYYGYTF. Here the CDR3 DNA reads TGCGCCAGCAAGGAGGCAGGCTACTATGGCTACACCTTC.

The genes are TRBV29-1 and TRBJ2-1, with 8 positions matching TRBD1. This CDR3 spans 14 amino acids. From germline, CDR1 is SQVTM and CDR2 ANQGSEA. The V segment lost 3 bases and the J segment 9 bases; nucleotides outside the gene matches: 10. The CDR3 DNA follows: TGCAGCGTTGATAGGACAGGGATGCTCGCTGAGCAGTTCTTC. Its protein is CSVDRTGMLAEQFF.

This rearrangement joins TRBV7-3 to TRBJ1-1, with 8 bases matching TRBD1. Germline V gene sequence: CDR1 SGHTA, CDR2 FQGTGA. The CDR3 has 14 amino acids. The junction had 6 bases not matched to a gene; V was cut back by 4 bases and J by 5 bases. The CDR3 reads CASSSTGGSTEAFF. The CDR3 DNA sequence: TGTGCCAGCAGCTCCACAGGGGGAAGTACTGAAGCTTTCTTT.

This chain joins TRBV19 and TRBJ2-4; D gene ambiguous. This CDR3 is 13 amino acids long. Germline V gene sequence: CDR1 LNHDA, CDR2 SQIVND (reference sequence). V lost 4 bases and J 0 bases, leaving 4 bases between the germline ends. The CDR3 DNA follows: TGTGCCAGTAGTACAGTAGCCAAAAACATTCAGTACTTC. Amino acid sequence: CASSTVAKNIQYF.

J is TRBJ2-1 and V is TRBV6-5; D is undetermined. This CDR3 has 13 amino acids. V lost 0 bases and J 8 bases, leaving 8 bases between the germline ends. Germline V gene data show CDR1 as MNHEY and CDR2 as SVGAGI. CDR3 in DNA: TGTGCCAGCAGTTACTCGAGCCGCGATGAGCAGTTCTTC. It yields the protein CASSYSSRDEQFF.

The V call is TRBV20-1, the J call TRBJ1-5; D is uncertain. Trimming shortened V by 6 bases and J by 6 bases, and 3 bases separated the two germline ends. The CDR3 loop spans 9 amino acids. Germline assignment: CDR1 DFQATT and CDR2 SNEGSKA (reference sequence). The chain's CDR3 is CSAGQPQHF. The DNA of the CDR3 is TGCAGTGCCGGTCAGCCCCAGCATTTT.

The chain recombines TRBV7-9 with TRBJ1-1, with D perhaps TRBD1 (5 bases). The germline V gene encodes CDR1 SEHNR and CDR2 FQNEAQ (reference sequence). V was trimmed by 3 bases and J by 7 bases, leaving 18 bases between them. The CDR3 contains 15 residues. The CDR3 sequence is CASSLVWVGGSEAFF. CDR3 DNA sequence: TGTGCCAGCAGCTTGGTGTGGGTCGGGGGGAGTGAAGCTTTCTTT.

The chain uses TRBV7-8 and TRBJ2-1, with D perhaps TRBD2 (6 bases). Between the trimmed V and J ends, which lost 0 bases and 2 bases, there was a span of 8 bases. There are 15 residues in the CDR3. Germline V gene data show CDR1 as SGHVS and CDR2 as FQNEAQ. In nucleotides, the CDR3 is TGTGCCAGCAGCTTAGCTCGACTAGCCTACAATGAGCAGTTCTTC. Translation: CASSLARLAYNEQFF. Complete variable domain (other parts from reference TRBV7-8 and TRBJ2-1): GAGVSQSPRYKVAKRGQDVALRCDPISGHVSLFWYQQALGQGPEFLTYFQNEAQLDKSGLPSDRFFAERPEGSVSTLKIQRTQQEDSAVYLCASSLARLAYNEQFFGPGTRLTVL.

The chain combines TRBV30 with TRBJ2-2; D may be TRBD2 (6 bases). Germline V gene data show CDR1 as GTSNPN and CDR2 as SVGIG (reference sequence). The CDR3 is 15 residues long. Trimming took 3 bases from V and 1 from J, leaving 12 bases between them. DNA for the CDR3: TGTGCCTGGAGGGCAGCGGGCGGGAACACCGGGGAGCTGTTTTTT. The encoded protein is CAWRAAGGNTGELFF. Combining the CDR3 with reference TRBV30 and TRBJ2-2 gives the whole variable domain SQTIHQWPATLVQPVGSPLSLECTVEGTSNPNLYWYRQAAGRGLQLLFYSVGIGQISSEVPQNLSASRPQDRQFILSSKKLLLSDSGFYLCAWRAAGGNTGELFFGEGSRLTVL.

The genes are TRBV5-8 and TRBJ2-1, with 16 nucleotides matching TRBD2. Germline CDR1 reads SGHTS; CDR2 reads YDEGEE. V lost 3 bases to trimming and J lost 8 bases; unmatched junction nucleotides: 11. CDR3 size: 18 residues. Here the CDR3 DNA reads TGTGCCAGCAGCTCGACCGAAGCCGGGACTAGCGGGAGGGATGAGCAGTTCTTC. Translation: CASSSTEAGTSGRDEQFF. Supplemented by reference TRBV5-8 and TRBJ2-1, the full variable domain reads EAGVTQSPTHLIKTRGQQATLRCSPISGHTSVYWYQQALGLGLQFLLWYDEGEERNRGNFPPRFSGRQFPNYSSELNVNALELEDSALYLCASSSTEAGTSGRDEQFFGPGTRLTVL.

This rearrangement joins TRBV9 to TRBJ2-1, with D possibly being TRBD1 (6 bases). The ends were cut back, 7 bases at V and 1 base at J, with 12 bases in the middle. The CDR3 runs 14 residues. The V gene's germline CDR1 is SGDLS and CDR2 YYNGEE. CDR3 coding DNA: TGTGCCAGCGGGAAGGGGGATTCCTACAATGAGCAGTTCTTC. This translates into CASGKGDSYNEQFF.

This chain links TRBV30 with TRBJ1-1, with a tentative D call TRBD1 (5 bases). Germline CDR1 reads GTSNPN; CDR2 reads SVGIG (reference sequence). This CDR3 comprises 15 residues. Trimming stripped 0 bases from V and 2 bases from J, with 13 bases between. CDR3 amino acids: CAWSVHLGGNTEAFF. Here the CDR3 DNA reads TGTGCCTGGAGTGTACATCTGGGGGGAAACACTGAAGCTTTCTTT.

This clone was counted a single time. This chain links TRBV5-4 with TRBJ2-4; the D gene is possibly TRBD2 (5 bases). The CDR3 totals 15 residues. Germline loops: CDR1 SGHNT, CDR2 YYREEE (reference sequence). Trimming left V 2 bases short and J 1 base short, with 10 bases between. CDR3 loop: CASSFGRGAKNIQYF. The DNA for the CDR3 is TGTGCCAGCAGCTTTGGGAGAGGGGCCAAAAACATTCAGTACTTC.

This chain links TRBV6-5 with TRBJ1-4; 7 bases line up with TRBD1. V lost 3 bases, J lost 7 bases, and 5 bases stayed unmatched. The germline gives CDR1 MNHEY, CDR2 SVGAGI. This CDR3 has 14 amino acids. DNA for the CDR3: TGTGCCAGCAGTTATTACAGGGGAGGTGAAAAACTGTTTTTT. This sequence encodes CASSYYRGGEKLFF.

The chain employs TRBV4-3 and TRBJ2-2, with D maybe TRBD1 (6 bases). Germline values: CDR1 LGHNA, CDR2 YSLEER. V was cut by 1 base and J by 6 bases, with 9 bases left in between. This CDR3 has 14 amino acids. This CDR3 reads CASSQGTAAGELFF. For the CDR3, the DNA is TGCGCCAGCAGCCAAGGGACAGCGGCCGGGGAGCTGTTTTTT.

V usage is TRBV6-5 and J usage is TRBJ1-2; D is uncertain. The germline gives CDR1 MNHEY, CDR2 SVGAGI. The CDR3 extends over 13 amino acids. The V end was cut by 6 bases, the J end by 4 bases, with 12 bases between. The DNA of the CDR3 is TGTGCCAGCAGGGCCCAGGCTCCCTATGGCTACACCTTC. It yields the protein CASRAQAPYGYTF.

In nucleotides, the CDR3 is TGCAGCGCCCAGACCGCGGGGAACACTGAAGCTTTCTTT. The encoded protein is CSAQTAGNTEAFF. The V gene is TRBV29-1, the J gene TRBJ1-1; D not resolved. There are 13 residues in the CDR3. V was clipped by 7 bases and J by 1 base, with 13 bases between them. Germline CDR1 reads SQVTM; CDR2 reads ANQGSEA.

This clone came up many times. This CDR3 is also generated by other DNA sequences in the sample. This chain joins TRBV29-1 and TRBJ1-1; TRBD1 aligns across 10 bases. Germline trimming cut 4 bases from V and 5 bases from J; bases unmatched to any gene: 4. The CDR3 is made up of 13 amino acids. Germline lookup yields CDR1 SQVTM and CDR2 ANQGSEA. The CDR3, as DNA: TGCAGCGTTGGACGGACAGGGGGGACTGAAGCTTTCTTT. It specifies CSVGRTGGTEAFF.

In its sample, this clone was seen a few times. The J gene is TRBJ2-2, the V gene TRBV5-8, with D perhaps TRBD2 (6 bases). Germline CDR1 reads SGHTS; CDR2 reads YDEGEE. This CDR3 has 15 amino acids. V lost 4 bases and J lost 3, with 13 bases in between. CDR3 coding DNA: TGTGCCAGCAGCCTAGGGACTGGTCACACCGGGGAGCTGTTTTTT. Its translation: CASSLGTGHTGELFF. Full variable domain (outside the CDR3, taken from reference TRBV5-8 and TRBJ2-2): EAGVTQSPTHLIKTRGQQATLRCSPISGHTSVYWYQQALGLGLQFLLWYDEGEERNRGNFPPRFSGRQFPNYSSELNVNALELEDSALYLCASSLGTGHTGELFFGEGSRLTVL.

V gene TRBV27 combines with J gene TRBJ2-3; D is unclear. In germline, CDR1 is MNHEY, CDR2 SMNVEV (reference sequence). This CDR3 has 12 residues. Trimming cost V 6 bases and J 0 bases, with 4 bases left between them. Written as DNA, the CDR3 is TGTGCCAGCAGCCGTAGCACAGATACGCAGTATTTT. Translating gives CASSRSTDTQYF.

The rearrangement links TRBV6-1 to TRBJ1-5, with TRBD1 matching over 9 bases. The V gene end was trimmed by 7 bases and the J gene end by 4 bases; junction bases not matched to a gene: 5. The CDR3 length is 14 residues. Germline-derived CDR1 and CDR2 are MNHNS and SASEGT. The chain's CDR3 is CASTLQGANQPQHF. The CDR3 region has the DNA TGTGCCAGCACCTTACAGGGGGCGAATCAGCCCCAGCATTTT.

This clone rates as medium-sized. The chain uses TRBV28 and TRBJ1-5; D gene uncertain. This CDR3 comprises 15 residues. Trimming removed 7 bases from V and 0 bases from J, with 13 bases in between. Germline lookup yields CDR1 MDHEN and CDR2 SYDVKM. CDR3 nucleotides: TGTGCCAGCACCTCCAGCGGATTTAGCAATCAGCCCCAGCATTTT. The encoded protein is CASTSSGFSNQPQHF.

This chain joins TRBV19 and TRBJ2-7, with a weak D call TRBD2 (6 bases). The germline V and J ends were trimmed by 3 bases and 2 bases, with 11 bases remaining between them. The CDR3 extends over 14 amino acids. Germline CDR1 LNHDA, CDR2 SQIVND (reference sequence). CDR3 residues: CASSIGTSAYEQYF. CDR3 coding DNA: TGTGCCAGTAGTATTGGGACTTCCGCCTACGAGCAGTACTTC.

The chain couples TRBV6-5 to TRBJ2-6; D unresolved. Looked up from germline, CDR1 is MNHEY and CDR2 is SVGAGI. Between the trimmed V and J ends, which lost 1 base and 1 base, there was a span of 5 bases. The CDR3 has 15 amino acids. CDR3 sequence reads: CASSYFLSGANVLTF. The CDR3 coding sequence is TGTGCCAGCAGTTACTTCTTATCTGGGGCCAACGTCCTGACTTTC.

The chain joins TRBV5-1 to TRBJ2-7; 9 nucleotides match TRBD1. The CDR3 contains 15 residues. The J segment lost 4 bases and the V segment lost 0 bases, leaving 5 bases of the junction unmatched. CDR1 is SGHRS, CDR2 YFSETQ, per germline. CDR3: CASSLAGTGKYEQYF. The CDR3 DNA reads as TGCGCCAGCAGCTTGGCCGGGACAGGGAAGTACGAGCAGTACTTC.